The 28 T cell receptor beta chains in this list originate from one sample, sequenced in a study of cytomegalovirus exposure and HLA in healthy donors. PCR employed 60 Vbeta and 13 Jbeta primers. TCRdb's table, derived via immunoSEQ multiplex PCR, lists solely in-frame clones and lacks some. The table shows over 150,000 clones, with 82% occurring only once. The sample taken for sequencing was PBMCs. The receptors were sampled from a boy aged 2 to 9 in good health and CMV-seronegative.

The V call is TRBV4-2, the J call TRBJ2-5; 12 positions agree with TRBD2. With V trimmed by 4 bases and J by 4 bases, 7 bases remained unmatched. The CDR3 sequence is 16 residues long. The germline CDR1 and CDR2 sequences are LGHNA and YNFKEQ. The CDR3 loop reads CASSRSLAGGRETQYF. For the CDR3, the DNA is TGTGCCAGCAGCCGATCACTAGCGGGGGGCAGAGAGACCCAGTACTTC.

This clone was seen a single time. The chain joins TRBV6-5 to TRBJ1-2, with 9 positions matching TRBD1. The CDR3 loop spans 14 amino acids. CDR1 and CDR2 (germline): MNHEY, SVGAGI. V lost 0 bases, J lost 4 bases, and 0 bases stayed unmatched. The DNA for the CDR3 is TGTGCCAGCAGTTACTCACAGGGGGCCTATGGCTACACCTTC. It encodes CASSYSQGAYGYTF.

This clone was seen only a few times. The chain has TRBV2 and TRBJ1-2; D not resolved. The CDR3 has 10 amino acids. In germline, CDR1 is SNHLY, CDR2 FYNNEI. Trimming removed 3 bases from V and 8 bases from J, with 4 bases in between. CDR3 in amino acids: CASSDSGYTF. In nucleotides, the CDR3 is TGTGCCAGCAGTGATTCGGGCTACACCTTC.

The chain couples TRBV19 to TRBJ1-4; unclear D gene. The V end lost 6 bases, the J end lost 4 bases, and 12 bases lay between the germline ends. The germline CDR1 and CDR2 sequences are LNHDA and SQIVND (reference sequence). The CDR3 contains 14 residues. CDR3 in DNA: TGTGCCAGTAGCCGAGGGTCGGTTAATGAAAAACTGTTTTTT. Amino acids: CASSRGSVNEKLFF.

The CDR3 bases are TGTGCCACCCCTTTCTACAGGGGAAGCTCTGGAAACACCATATATTTT. It translates to CATPFYRGSSGNTIYF. The rearrangement uses TRBV15 and TRBJ1-3; 7 nucleotides align to TRBD1. Trimming cost V 8 bases and J 0 bases; bases outside gene matches: 10. The CDR3 has 16 amino acids. From germline, CDR1 is LNHNV and CDR2 YYDKDF (reference sequence).

CDR3 in amino acids: CASSRRGGQREETQYF. As DNA, the CDR3 is TGCGCCAGCAGCCGTAGAGGGGGCCAAAGGGAAGAGACCCAGTACTTC. V gene TRBV4-3 combines with J gene TRBJ2-5; 7 nucleotides align to TRBD1. Looked up from germline, CDR1 is LGHNA and CDR2 is YSLEER. This CDR3 contains 16 residues. The trim removed 4 bases at V and 3 bases at J, leaving 11 bases unmatched.

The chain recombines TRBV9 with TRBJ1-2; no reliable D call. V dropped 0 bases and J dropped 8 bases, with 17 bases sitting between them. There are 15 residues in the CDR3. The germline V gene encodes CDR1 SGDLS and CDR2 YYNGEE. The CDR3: CASSVAGSRARGYTF. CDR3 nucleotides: TGTGCCAGCAGCGTAGCGGGTAGTAGAGCGCGGGGCTACACCTTC.

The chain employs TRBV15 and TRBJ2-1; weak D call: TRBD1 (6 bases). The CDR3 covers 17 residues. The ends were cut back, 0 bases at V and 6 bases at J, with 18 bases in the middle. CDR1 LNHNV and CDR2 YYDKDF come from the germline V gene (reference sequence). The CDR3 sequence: CATSRDSPDQGGNEQFF. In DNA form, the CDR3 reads TGTGCCACCAGCAGAGACAGTCCGGATCAAGGGGGCAATGAGCAGTTCTTC.

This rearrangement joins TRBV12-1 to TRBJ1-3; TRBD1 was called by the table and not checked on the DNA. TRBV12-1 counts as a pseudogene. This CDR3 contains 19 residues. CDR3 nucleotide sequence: TGTGCCAGCAGCTTTTCATACCCGGGACAGGGCATAAGAAACACCACCATATATTTT. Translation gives CASSFSYPGQGIRNTTIYF.

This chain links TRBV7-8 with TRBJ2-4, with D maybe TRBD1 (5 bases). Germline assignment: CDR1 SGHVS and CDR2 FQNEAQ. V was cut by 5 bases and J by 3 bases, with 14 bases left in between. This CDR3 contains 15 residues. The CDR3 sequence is CASSPPDTNKNIQYF. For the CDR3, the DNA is TGTGCCAGCAGCCCCCCGGACACCAACAAAAACATTCAGTACTTC.

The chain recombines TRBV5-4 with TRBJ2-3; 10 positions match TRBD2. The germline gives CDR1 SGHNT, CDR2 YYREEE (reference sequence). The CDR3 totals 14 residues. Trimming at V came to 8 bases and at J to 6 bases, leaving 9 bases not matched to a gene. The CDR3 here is CASGASGGADTQYF. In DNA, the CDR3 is TGTGCCAGTGGAGCCAGCGGGGGGGCCGATACGCAGTATTTT.

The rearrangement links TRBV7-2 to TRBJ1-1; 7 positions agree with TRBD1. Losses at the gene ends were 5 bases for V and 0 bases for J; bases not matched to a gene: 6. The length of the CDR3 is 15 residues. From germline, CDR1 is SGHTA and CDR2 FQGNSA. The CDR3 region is CASSLRGALNTEAFF. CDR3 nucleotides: TGTGCCAGCAGCCTCAGGGGGGCCTTGAACACTGAAGCTTTCTTT.

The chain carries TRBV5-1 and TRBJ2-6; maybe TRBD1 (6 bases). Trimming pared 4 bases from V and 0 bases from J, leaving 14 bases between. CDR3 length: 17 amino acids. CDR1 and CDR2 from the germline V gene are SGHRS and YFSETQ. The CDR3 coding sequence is TGCGCCAGCAGCCCATCAACAGGGAGCTCTGGGGCCAACGTCCTGACTTTC. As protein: CASSPSTGSSGANVLTF. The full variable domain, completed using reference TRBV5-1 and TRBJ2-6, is KAGVTQTPRYLIKTRGQQVTLSCSPISGHRSVSWYQQTPGQGLQFLFEYFSETQRNKGNFPGRFSGRQFSNSRSEMNVSTLELGDSALYLCASSPSTGSSGANVLTFGAGSRLTVL.

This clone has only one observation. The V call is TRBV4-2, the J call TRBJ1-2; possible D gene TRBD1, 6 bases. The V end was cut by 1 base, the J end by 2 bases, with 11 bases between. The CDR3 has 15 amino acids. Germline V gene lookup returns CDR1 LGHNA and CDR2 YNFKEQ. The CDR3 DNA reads TGTGCCAGCAGCCAAGTGTTGGGGGCCAACTATGGCTACACCTTC. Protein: CASSQVLGANYGYTF.

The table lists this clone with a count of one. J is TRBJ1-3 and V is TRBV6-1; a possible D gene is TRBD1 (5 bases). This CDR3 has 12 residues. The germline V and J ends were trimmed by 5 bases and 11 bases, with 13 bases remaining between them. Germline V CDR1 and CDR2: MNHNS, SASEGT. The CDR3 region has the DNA TGTGCCAGCAGTTCAGGACACTTGCCCATATATTTT. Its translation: CASSSGHLPIYF.

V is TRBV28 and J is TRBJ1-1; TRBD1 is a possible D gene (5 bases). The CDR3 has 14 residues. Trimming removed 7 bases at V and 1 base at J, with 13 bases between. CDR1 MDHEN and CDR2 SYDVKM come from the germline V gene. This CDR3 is CASIQSTGNTEAFF. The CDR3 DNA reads TGTGCCAGCATACAATCCACAGGGAACACTGAAGCTTTCTTT.

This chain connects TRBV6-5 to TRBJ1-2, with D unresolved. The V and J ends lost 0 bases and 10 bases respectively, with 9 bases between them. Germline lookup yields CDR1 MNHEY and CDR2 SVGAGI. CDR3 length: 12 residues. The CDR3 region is CASSYSMGVYTF. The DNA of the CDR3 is TGTGCCAGCAGTTACTCGATGGGAGTCTACACCTTC.

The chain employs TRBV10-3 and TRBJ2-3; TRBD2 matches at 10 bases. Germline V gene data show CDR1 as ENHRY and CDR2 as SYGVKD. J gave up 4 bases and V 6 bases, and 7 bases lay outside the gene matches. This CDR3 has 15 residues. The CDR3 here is CAISAAGGPSDTQYF. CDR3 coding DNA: TGTGCCATCAGCGCAGCGGGGGGGCCATCAGATACGCAGTATTTT.

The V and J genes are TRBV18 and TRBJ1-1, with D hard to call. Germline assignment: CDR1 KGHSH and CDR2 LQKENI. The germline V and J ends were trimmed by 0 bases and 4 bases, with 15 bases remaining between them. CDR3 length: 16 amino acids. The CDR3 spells CASSPPDLAGSTEAFF. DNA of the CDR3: TGTGCCAGCTCACCACCAGATCTCGCTGGGAGCACTGAAGCTTTCTTT.

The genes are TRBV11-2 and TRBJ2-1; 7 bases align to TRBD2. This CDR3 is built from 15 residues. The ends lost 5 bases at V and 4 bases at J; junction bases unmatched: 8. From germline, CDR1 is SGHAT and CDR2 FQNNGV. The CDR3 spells CASSPLTGGYNEQFF. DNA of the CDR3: TGTGCCAGCAGCCCCCTGACGGGGGGATACAATGAGCAGTTCTTC.

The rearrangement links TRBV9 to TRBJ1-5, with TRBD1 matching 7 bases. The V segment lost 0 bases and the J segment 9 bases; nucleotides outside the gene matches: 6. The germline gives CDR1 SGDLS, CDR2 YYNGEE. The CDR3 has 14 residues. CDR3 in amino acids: CASSVEGQGGPQHF. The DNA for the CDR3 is TGTGCCAGCAGCGTAGAGGGCCAGGGGGGGCCCCAGCATTTT.

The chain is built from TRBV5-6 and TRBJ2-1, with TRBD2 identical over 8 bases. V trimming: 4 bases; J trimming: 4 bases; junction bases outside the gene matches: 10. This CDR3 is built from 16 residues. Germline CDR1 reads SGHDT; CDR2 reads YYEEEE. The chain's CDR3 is CASSPNPSGSYNEQFF. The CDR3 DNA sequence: TGTGCCAGCAGCCCGAATCCTAGCGGGTCATACAATGAGCAGTTCTTC.

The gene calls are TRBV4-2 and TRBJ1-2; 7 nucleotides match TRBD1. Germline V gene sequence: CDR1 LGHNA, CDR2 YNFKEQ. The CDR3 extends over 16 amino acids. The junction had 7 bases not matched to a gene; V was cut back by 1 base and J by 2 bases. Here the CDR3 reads CASSQGDGDRNYGYTF. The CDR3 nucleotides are TGTGCCAGCAGCCAAGGGGATGGGGACAGAAACTATGGCTACACCTTC.

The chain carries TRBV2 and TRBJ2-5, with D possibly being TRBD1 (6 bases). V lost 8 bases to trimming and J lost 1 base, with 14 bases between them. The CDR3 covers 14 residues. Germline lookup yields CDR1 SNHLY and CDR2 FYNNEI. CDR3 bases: TGTGCCAGCGCTAACGCCAGGGGCCAAGAGACCCAGTACTTC. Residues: CASANARGQETQYF.

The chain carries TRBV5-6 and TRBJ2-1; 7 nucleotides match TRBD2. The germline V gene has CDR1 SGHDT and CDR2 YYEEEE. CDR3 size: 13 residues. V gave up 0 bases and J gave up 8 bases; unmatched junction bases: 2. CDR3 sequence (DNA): TGTGCCAGCAGCTTGGCCGCGGGAGATGAGCAGTTCTTC. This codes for CASSLAAGDEQFF.

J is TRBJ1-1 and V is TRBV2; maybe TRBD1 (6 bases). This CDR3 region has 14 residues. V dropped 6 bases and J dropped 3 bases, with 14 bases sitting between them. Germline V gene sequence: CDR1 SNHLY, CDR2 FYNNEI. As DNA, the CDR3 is TGTGCCAGCAGGGTAGAAACAGGGTACACTGAAGCTTTCTTT. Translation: CASRVETGYTEAFF.

CDR3 bases: TGCAGCGTTGAGGAACAGAGCCACTATGGCTACACCTTC. Protein product: CSVEEQSHYGYTF. The J gene is TRBJ1-2, the V gene TRBV29-1; D is unresolved. Germline loops: CDR1 SQVTM, CDR2 ANQGSEA. This CDR3 is built from 13 residues. Trimming shortened V by 3 bases and J by 3 bases, and 11 bases separated the two germline ends.

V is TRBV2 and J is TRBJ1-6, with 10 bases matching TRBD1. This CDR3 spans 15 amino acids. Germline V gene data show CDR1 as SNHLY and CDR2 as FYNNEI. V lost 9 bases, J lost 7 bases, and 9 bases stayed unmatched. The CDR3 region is CASTGTGAANSPLHF. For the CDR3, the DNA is TGTGCCAGTACCGGGACAGGGGCGGCGAATTCACCCCTCCACTTT. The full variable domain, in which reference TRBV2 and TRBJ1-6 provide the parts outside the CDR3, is EPEVTQTPSHQVTQMGQEVILRCVPISNHLYFYWYRQILGQKVEFLVSFYNNEISEKSEIFDDQFSVERPDGSNFTLKIRSTKLEDSAMYFCASTGTGAANSPLHFGNGTRLTVT.